This T cell receptor beta chain was recorded in a study of T cell responses to AZD1222 COVID-19 vaccine. Only in-frame clones appear in the TCRdb table, and some are missing; sequencing was by immunoSEQ multiplex PCR. The data show more than 85,000 clones, around 90% seen once. This clone was observed once. What it binds is not known. V shed 1 base, J shed 6 bases, and the junction held 5 bases outside the gene matches. CDR3 length equals 15 residues. Germline V gene sequence: CDR1 MGHRA, CDR2 YSYEKL. Study outcomes and limitations: Seropositive AZD1222 recipients at baseline numbered only six or seven.

The chain links TRBV4-1 to TRBJ1-5; 8 bases agree with TRBD1. This material consisted of peripheral blood, taken on day 0 of AZD1222 vaccination. This sequence originates from an adult in good health. CDR3: CASSQVGTGGQPQHF. The CDR3 bases are TGCGCCAGCAGCCAAGTGGGTACAGGGGGTCAGCCCCAGCATTTT.